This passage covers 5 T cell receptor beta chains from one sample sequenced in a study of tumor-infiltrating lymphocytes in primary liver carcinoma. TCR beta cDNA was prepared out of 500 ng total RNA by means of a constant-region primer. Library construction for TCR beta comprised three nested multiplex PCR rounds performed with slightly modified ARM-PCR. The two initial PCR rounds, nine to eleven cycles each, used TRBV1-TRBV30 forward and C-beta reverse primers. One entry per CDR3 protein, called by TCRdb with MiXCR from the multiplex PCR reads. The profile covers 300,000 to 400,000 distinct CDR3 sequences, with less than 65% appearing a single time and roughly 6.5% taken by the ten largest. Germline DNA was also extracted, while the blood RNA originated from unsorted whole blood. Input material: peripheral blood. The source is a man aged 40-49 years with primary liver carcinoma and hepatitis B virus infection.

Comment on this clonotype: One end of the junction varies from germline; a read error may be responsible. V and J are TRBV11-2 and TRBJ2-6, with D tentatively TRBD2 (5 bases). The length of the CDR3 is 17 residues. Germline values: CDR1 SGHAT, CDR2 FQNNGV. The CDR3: CASRLFPSSSVANVMTF. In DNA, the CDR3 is TGTGCCAGCAGATTATTTCCGTCTAGCTCTGTGGCCAACGTCATGACTTTC. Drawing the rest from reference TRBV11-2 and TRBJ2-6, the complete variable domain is EAGVAQSPRYKIIEKRQSVAFWCNPISGHATLYWYQQILGQGPKLLIQFQNNGVVDDSQLPKDRFSAERLKGVDSTLKIQPAKLEDSAVYLCASRLFPSSSVANVMTFGAGSRLTVL.

For the CDR3, the DNA is TGTGCCAGCAGCTTACAATATGGGGTTAATTCACCCCTCCACTTT. This translates into CASSLQYGVNSPLHF. This rearrangement joins TRBV11-2 to TRBJ1-6; D remains unclear. Germline V gives CDR1 SGHAT, CDR2 FQNNGV. Between the trimmed V and J ends, which lost 2 bases and 6 bases, there was a span of 11 bases. The CDR3 runs to 15 residues.

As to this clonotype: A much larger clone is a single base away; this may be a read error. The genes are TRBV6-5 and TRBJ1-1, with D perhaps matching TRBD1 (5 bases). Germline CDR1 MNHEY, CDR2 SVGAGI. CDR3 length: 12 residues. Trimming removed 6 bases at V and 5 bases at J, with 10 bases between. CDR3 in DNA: TGTGCCAGCAGAGAAAGGGGAACTGAAGCTTTCTTT. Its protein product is CASRERGTEAFF.

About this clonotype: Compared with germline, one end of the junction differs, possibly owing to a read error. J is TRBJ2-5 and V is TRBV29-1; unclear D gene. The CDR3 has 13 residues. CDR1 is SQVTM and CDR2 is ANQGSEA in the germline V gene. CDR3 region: CSVQRNGQETQYF. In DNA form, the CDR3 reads TGCAGCGTCCAGAGGAACGGCCAAGAGACACAGTACTTC.

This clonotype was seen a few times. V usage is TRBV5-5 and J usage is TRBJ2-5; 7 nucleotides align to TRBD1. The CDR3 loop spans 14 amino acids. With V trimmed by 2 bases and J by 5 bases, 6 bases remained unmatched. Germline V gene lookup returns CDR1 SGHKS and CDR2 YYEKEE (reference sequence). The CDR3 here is CASSLLDRSETQYF. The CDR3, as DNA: TGTGCCAGCAGCTTATTGGACAGGAGTGAGACCCAGTACTTC.